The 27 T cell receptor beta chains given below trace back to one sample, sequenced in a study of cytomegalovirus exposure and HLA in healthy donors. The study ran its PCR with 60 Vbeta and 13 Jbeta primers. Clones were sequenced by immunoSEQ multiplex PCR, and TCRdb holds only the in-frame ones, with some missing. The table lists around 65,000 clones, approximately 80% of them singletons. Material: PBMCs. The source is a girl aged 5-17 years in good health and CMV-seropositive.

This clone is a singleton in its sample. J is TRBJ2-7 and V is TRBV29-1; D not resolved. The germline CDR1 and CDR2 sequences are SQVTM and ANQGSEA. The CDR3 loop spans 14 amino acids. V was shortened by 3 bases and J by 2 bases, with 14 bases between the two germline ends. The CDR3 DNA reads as TGCAGCGTTGAGACCGGAGAGAGGCCCTACGAGCAGTACTTC. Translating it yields CSVETGERPYEQYF.

CDR3 region: CSVEKGASYEQYF. CDR3 DNA sequence: TGCAGCGTTGAGAAGGGGGCCTCCTACGAGCAGTACTTC. The J gene is TRBJ2-7, the V gene TRBV29-1, with 7 bases aligning to TRBD1. CDR1 SQVTM and CDR2 ANQGSEA come from the germline V gene. This CDR3 is 13 amino acids long. With 3 bases clipped from V and 0 bases from J, the junction kept 2 bases outside the gene matches.

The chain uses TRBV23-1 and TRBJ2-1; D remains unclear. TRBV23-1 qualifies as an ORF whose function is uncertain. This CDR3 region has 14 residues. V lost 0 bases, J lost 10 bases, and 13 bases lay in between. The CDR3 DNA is TGCGCCAGCAGTCAATCCTCCGTAGCATGGGAGCAGTTCTTC. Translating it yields CASSQSSVAWEQFF.

CDR3 DNA: TGTGCCAGCAGCTTAAGGGGCGGGACTAGCGGGAGGAGGTTCTACGAGCAGTACTTC. As protein: CASSLRGGTSGRRFYEQYF. The chain links TRBV5-4 to TRBJ2-7; 15 nucleotides align to TRBD2. With 2 bases clipped from V and 3 bases from J, the junction kept 12 bases outside the gene matches. This CDR3 spans 19 amino acids. Germline V gene lookup returns CDR1 SGHNT and CDR2 YYREEE (reference sequence).

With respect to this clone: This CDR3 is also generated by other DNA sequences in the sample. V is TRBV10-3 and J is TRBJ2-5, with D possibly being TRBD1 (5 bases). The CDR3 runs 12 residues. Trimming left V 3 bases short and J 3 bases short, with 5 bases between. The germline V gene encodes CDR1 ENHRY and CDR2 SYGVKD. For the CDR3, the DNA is TGTGCCATCAGTGACAGGGAAGAGACCCAGTACTTC. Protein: CAISDREETQYF.

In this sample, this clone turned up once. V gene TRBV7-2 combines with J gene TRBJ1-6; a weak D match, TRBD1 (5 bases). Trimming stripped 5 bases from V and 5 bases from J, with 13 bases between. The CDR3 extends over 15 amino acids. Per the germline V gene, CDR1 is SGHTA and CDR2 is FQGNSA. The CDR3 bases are TGTGCCAGCAGCCTTAGACAGCGAGATAATTCACCCCTCCACTTT. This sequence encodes CASSLRQRDNSPLHF.

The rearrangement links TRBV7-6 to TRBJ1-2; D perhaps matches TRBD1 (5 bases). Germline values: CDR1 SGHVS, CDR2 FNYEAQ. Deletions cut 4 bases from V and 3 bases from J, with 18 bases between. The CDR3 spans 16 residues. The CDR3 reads CASSSFPRGSDYGYTF. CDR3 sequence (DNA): TGTGCCAGCAGCTCTTTTCCTAGGGGTAGTGACTATGGCTACACCTTC.

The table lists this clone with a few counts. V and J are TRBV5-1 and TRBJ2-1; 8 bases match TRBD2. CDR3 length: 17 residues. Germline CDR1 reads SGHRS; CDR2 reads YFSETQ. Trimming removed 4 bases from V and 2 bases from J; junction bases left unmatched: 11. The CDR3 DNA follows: TGCGCCAGCAGCCCGGAGGTAGCGGGACCCGCCTACAATGAGCAGTTCTTC. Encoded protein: CASSPEVAGPAYNEQFF. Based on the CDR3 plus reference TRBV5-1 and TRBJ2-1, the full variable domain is KAGVTQTPRYLIKTRGQQVTLSCSPISGHRSVSWYQQTPGQGLQFLFEYFSETQRNKGNFPGRFSGRQFSNSRSEMNVSTLELGDSALYLCASSPEVAGPAYNEQFFGPGTRLTVL.

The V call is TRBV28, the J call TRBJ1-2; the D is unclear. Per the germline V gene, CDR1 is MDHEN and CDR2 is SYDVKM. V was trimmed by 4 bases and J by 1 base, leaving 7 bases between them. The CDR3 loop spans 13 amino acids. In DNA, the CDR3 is TGTGCCAGCAGTTCGCGCTATAACTATGGCTACACCTTC. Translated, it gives CASSSRYNYGYTF.

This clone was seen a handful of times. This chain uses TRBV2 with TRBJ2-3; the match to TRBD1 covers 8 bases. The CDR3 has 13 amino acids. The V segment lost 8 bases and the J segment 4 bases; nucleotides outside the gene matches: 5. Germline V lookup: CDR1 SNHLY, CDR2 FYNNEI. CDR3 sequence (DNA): TGTGCCAGCGGTAGACAGGGGTCAGATACGCAGTATTTT. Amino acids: CASGRQGSDTQYF.

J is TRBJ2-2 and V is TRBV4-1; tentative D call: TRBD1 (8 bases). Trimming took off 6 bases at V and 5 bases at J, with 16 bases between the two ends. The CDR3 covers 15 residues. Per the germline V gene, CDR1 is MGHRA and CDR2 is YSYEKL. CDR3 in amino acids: CASRVTGGGTGELFF. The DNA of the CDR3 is TGCGCCAGCAGAGTTACAGGGGGGGGGACCGGGGAGCTGTTTTTT.

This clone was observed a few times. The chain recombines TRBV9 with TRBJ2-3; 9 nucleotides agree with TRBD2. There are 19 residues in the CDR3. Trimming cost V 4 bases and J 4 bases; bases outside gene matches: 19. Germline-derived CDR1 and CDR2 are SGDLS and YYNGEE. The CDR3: CASSFGTSLGSGDSDTQYF. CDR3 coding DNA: TGTGCCAGCAGCTTTGGGACTAGCCTCGGATCAGGAGATTCAGATACGCAGTATTTT.

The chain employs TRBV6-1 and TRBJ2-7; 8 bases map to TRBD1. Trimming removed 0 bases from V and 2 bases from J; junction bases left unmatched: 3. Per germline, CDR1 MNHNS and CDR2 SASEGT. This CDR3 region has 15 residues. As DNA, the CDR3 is TGTGCCAGCAGTGAAGCCCCGGACAGGGCCTACGAGCAGTACTTC. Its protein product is CASSEAPDRAYEQYF.

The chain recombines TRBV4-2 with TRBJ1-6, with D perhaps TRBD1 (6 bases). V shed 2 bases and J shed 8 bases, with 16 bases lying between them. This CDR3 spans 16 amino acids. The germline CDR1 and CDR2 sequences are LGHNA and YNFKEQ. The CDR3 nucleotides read TGTGCCAGCAGCCAAACCGGGACAAGAGACTATTCACCCCTCCACTTT. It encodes CASSQTGTRDYSPLHF.

CDR3 in DNA: TGTGCTTCCAAGGGGGACAGCTCTGGGGCCAACGTCCTGACTTTC. Protein product: CASKGDSSGANVLTF. V usage is TRBV2 and J usage is TRBJ2-6; the match to TRBD1 covers 7 bases. The CDR3 length is 15 residues. Germline-derived CDR1 and CDR2 are SNHLY and FYNNEI. Variable domain in full (rest from reference TRBV2 and TRBJ2-6): EPEVTQTPSHQVTQMGQEVILRCVPISNHLYFYWYRQILGQKVEFLVSFYNNEISEKSEIFDDQFSVERPDGSNFTLKIRSTKLEDSAMYFCASKGDSSGANVLTFGAGSRLTVL.

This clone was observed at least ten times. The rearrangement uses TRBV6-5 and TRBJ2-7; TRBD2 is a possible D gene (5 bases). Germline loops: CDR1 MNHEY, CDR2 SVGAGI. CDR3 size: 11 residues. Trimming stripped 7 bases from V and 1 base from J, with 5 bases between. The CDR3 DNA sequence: TGTGCCAGCACGGGGTCCTACGAGCAGTACTTC. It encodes CASTGSYEQYF.

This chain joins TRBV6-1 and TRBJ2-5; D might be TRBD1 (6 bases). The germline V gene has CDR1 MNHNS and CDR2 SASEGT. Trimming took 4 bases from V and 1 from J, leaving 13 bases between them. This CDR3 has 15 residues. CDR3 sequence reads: CASSGYRDAQETQYF. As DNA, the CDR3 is TGTGCCAGCAGTGGGTACAGGGATGCCCAAGAGACCCAGTACTTC.

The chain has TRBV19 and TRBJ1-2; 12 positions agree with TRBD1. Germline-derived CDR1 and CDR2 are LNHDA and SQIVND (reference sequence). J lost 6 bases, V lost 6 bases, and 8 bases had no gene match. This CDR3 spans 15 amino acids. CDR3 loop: CASSSSGTGGDGYTF. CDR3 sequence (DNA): TGTGCCAGTAGCTCCTCCGGGACAGGGGGCGATGGCTACACCTTC.

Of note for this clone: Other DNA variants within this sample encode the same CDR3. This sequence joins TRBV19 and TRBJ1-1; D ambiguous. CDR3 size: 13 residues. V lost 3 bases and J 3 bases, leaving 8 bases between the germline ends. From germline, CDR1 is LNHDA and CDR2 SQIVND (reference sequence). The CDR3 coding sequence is TGTGCCAGTAGTATCGGCGGGGACACTGAAGCTTTCTTT. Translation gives CASSIGGDTEAFF. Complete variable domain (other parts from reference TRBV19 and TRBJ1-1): DGGITQSPKYLFRKEGQNVTLSCEQNLNHDAMYWYRQDPGQGLRLIYYSQIVNDFQKGDIAEGYSVSREKKESFPLTVTSAQKNPTAFYLCASSIGGDTEAFFGQGTRLTVV.

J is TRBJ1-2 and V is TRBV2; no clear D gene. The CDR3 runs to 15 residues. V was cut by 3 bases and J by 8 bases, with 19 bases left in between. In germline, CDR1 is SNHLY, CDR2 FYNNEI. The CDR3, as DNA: TGTGCCAGCAGTGATAGGTCAGGAGGGAGTAGGGGCTACACCTTC. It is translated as CASSDRSGGSRGYTF.

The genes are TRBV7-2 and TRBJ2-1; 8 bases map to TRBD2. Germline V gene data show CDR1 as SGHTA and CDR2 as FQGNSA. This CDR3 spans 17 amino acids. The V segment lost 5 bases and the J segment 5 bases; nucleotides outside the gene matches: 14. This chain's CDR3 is CASSHRIAGMLNNEQFF. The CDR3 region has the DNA TGTGCCAGCAGCCACCGTATAGCGGGGATGTTAAACAATGAGCAGTTCTTC.

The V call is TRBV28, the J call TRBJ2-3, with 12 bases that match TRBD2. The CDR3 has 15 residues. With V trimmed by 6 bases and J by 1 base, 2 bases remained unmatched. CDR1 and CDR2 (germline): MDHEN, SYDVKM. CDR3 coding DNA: TGTGCCAGCAGGACTAGCGGGAGAGGCACAGATACGCAGTATTTT. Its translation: CASRTSGRGTDTQYF. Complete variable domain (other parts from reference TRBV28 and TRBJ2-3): DVKVTQSSRYLVKRTGEKVFLECVQDMDHENMFWYRQDPGLGLRLIYFSYDVKMKEKGDIPEGYSVSREKKERFSLILESASTNQTSMYLCASRTSGRGTDTQYFGPGTRLTVL.

CDR3 nucleotides: TGTGCCAGCAGCCAAGCGCCGGAAGGGGGCGAGACCCAGTACTTC. It translates to CASSQAPEGGETQYF. The chain has TRBV4-2 and TRBJ2-5; 7 bases match TRBD1. The CDR3 is 15 amino acids. From germline, CDR1 is LGHNA and CDR2 YNFKEQ. Trimming at V came to 1 base and at J to 5 bases, leaving 7 bases not matched to a gene.

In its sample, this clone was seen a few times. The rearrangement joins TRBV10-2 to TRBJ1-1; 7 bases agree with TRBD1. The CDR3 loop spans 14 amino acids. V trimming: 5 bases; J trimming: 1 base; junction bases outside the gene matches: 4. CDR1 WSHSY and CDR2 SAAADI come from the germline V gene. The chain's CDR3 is CASSPQGGNTEAFF. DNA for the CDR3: TGCGCCAGCAGTCCTCAGGGGGGGAACACTGAAGCTTTCTTT.

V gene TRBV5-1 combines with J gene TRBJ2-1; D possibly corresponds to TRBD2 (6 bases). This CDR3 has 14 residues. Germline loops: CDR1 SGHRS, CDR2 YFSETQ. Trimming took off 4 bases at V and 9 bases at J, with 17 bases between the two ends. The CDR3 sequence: CASSIRAGSGEQFF. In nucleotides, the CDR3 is TGCGCCAGCAGCATCCGGGCGGGAAGCGGTGAGCAGTTCTTC.

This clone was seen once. CDR3 amino acids: CASSYKTQYF. The CDR3 nucleotides are TGCGCCAGCAGCTATAAGACCCAGTACTTC. The J gene is TRBJ2-5, the V gene TRBV5-1; D is uncertain. Germline V lookup: CDR1 SGHRS, CDR2 YFSETQ. The CDR3 contains 10 residues. V gave up 3 bases and J gave up 6 bases, with 3 bases separating them.

CDR3 nucleotides: TGTGCCAGCAGTGCTAACAGGGACCGAGGAACAGCTTTCTTT. It yields the protein CASSANRDRGTAFF. V gene TRBV6-4 combines with J gene TRBJ1-1; tentatively, D is TRBD1 (6 bases). V was pared by 4 bases and J by 10 bases, with 19 bases between. The CDR3 has 14 amino acids. Germline loops: CDR1 MRHNA, CDR2 SNTAGT.